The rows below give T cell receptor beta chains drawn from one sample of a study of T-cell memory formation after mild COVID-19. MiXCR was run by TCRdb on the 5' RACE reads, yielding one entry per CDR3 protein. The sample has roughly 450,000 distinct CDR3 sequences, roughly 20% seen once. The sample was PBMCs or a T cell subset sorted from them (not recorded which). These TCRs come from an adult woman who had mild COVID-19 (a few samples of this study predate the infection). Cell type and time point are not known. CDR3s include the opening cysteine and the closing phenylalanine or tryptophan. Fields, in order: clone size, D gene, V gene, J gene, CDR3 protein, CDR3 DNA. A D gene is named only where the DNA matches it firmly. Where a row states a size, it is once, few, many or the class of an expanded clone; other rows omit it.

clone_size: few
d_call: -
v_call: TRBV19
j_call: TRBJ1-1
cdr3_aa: CASILEGPPAMNTEAFF
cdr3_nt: TGTGCCAGTATCCTCGAAGGGCCTCCCGCTATGAACACTGAAGCTTTCTTT

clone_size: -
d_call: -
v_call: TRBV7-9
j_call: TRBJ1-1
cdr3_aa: CASSPPGTPKGHTEAFF
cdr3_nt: TGTGCCAGCAGCCCCCCTGGGACTCCTAAGGGACACACTGAAGCTTTCTTT

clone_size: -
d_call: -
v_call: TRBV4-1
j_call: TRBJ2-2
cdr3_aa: CASSPYNTGELFF
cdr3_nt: TGCGCCAGCAGCCCTTACAACACCGGGGAGCTGTTTTTT

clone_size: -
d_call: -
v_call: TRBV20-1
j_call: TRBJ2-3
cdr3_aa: CSARSGFQGIDTQYF
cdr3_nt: TGCAGTGCTAGAAGTGGGTTCCAAGGCATAGATACGCAGTATTTT

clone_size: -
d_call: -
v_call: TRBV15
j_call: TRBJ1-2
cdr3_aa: CATSRDRGLRVVYGYTF
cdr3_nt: TGTGCCACCAGCAGAGATCGGGGACTGCGGGTAGTCTATGGCTACACCTTC

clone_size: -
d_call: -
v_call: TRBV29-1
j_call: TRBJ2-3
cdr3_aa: CSVEGWGSPDTQYF
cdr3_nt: TGCAGCGTTGAAGGATGGGGATCGCCCGATACGCAGTATTTT

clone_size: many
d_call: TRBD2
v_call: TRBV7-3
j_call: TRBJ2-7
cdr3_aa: CASSLTSGYEQYF
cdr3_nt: TGTGCCAGCAGCTTAACTAGCGGGTACGAGCAGTACTTC

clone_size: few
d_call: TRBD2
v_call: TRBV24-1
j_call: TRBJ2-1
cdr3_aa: CATSDTEGSGSFVEQFF
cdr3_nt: TGTGCCACCAGTGATACGGAGGGTAGCGGGAGTTTTGTTGAGCAGTTCTTC

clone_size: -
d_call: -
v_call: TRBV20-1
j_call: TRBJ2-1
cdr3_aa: CSARPIFLVNAYNEQFF
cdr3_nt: TGCAGTGCTAGACCCATTTTTCTGGTGAACGCCTACAATGAGCAGTTCTTC

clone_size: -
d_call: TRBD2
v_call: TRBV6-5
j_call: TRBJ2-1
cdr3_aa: CASSTSGRDYNEQFF
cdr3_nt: TGTGCCAGCAGTACTAGCGGGAGGGATTACAATGAGCAGTTCTTC